Below, 17 T cell receptor beta chains from the same sample are listed, as sequenced in a study of shared clonotypes between healthy human individuals. This table comes from immunoSEQ multiplex PCR, and its TCRdb copy is limited to in-frame clones, with some not included. The table records over 2 million clones, 95% of them present only once. Sequencing was carried out using naive CD4+ T cells sorted from blood. Described subset: CD45RA+ positively selected. The receptors were sampled from a man between 18 and 29 years old in good health.

J is TRBJ2-1 and V is TRBV9, with D maybe TRBD2 (6 bases). Per germline, CDR1 SGDLS and CDR2 YYNGEE. The CDR3 has 15 residues. V dropped 2 bases and J dropped 2 bases, with 11 bases sitting between them. CDR3 in DNA: TGTGCCAGCAGCGTCCGGGACTTCGCCTACAATGAGCAGTTCTTC. Protein product: CASSVRDFAYNEQFF.

This chain uses TRBV27 with TRBJ2-7; D possibly corresponds to TRBD2 (6 bases). Trimming took off 0 bases at V and 4 bases at J, with 22 bases between the two ends. The germline V gene has CDR1 MNHEY and CDR2 SMNVEV (reference sequence). This CDR3 has 18 residues. The CDR3 DNA is TGTGCCAGCAGTTTATCGGCCCCTTCCTCAACGGGAGTTTACGAGCAGTACTTC. Translated: CASSLSAPSSTGVYEQYF.

J is TRBJ2-7 and V is TRBV5-1, with D perhaps TRBD1 (6 bases). This CDR3 is built from 14 residues. The V end lost 4 bases, the J end lost 2 bases, and 13 bases lay between the germline ends. Germline V gene data show CDR1 as SGHRS and CDR2 as YFSETQ. The CDR3 region has the DNA TGCGCCAGCAGCACGGACAGAACCACCTACGAGCAGTACTTC. Protein: CASSTDRTTYEQYF.

This chain joins TRBV11-2 and TRBJ2-1, with D perhaps TRBD1 (5 bases). Germline V gives CDR1 SGHAT, CDR2 FQNNGV. CDR3 length equals 16 residues. V was shortened by 0 bases and J by 9 bases, with 18 bases between the two germline ends. The CDR3 sequence is CASSLDRTGQPPEQFF. CDR3 sequence (DNA): TGTGCCAGCAGCTTAGATAGAACAGGCCAGCCTCCTGAGCAGTTCTTC.

Details on this clone: One end of the junction does not line up with germline, which may come from a read error. This sample includes further DNA sequences coding for the same CDR3. The gene calls are TRBV5-4 and TRBJ2-7, with D possibly being TRBD1 or TRBD2 (5 bases each). The CDR3 spans 15 residues. Germline V gene lookup returns CDR1 SGHNT and CDR2 YYREEE (reference sequence). CDR3 bases: TGCGCCAGCAGCTCAGCCGGGACCCTTTCCTACGAGCAGTACTTC. It codes for CASSSAGTLSYEQYF.

This sequence joins TRBV5-1 and TRBJ2-7; 7 bases align to TRBD1. The CDR3 is 14 amino acids. Germline loops: CDR1 SGHRS, CDR2 YFSETQ. V lost 4 bases to trimming and J lost 1 base; unmatched junction nucleotides: 5. CDR3 sequence reads: CASSPPTGSYEQYF. CDR3 DNA sequence: TGCGCCAGCAGCCCACCGACAGGGTCCTACGAGCAGTACTTC.

Concerning this clone: The sample holds other DNA sequences that translate to the same CDR3. The chain has TRBV5-1 and TRBJ2-7, with D possibly matching TRBD1 (6 bases). V lost 1 base, J lost 1 base, and 12 bases lay in between. Germline CDR1 is SGHRS and CDR2 is YFSETQ. The CDR3 spans 15 residues. The CDR3 loop is CASSLQGSSSYEQYF. In nucleotides, the CDR3 is TGCGCCAGCAGCTTGCAGGGGTCCTCATCCTACGAGCAGTACTTC.

As regards this clone: One base away lies a much larger clone, so this may be a sequencing read error. The chain uses TRBV25-1 and TRBJ1-1; D remains unclear. V was cut by 3 bases and J by 1 base, with 9 bases left in between. Germline CDR1 reads MGHDK; CDR2 reads SYGVNS. This CDR3 region has 14 residues. The CDR3 region is CASSDWAANTEAFF. The CDR3 DNA reads TGTGCCAGCAGTGATTGGGCAGCGAACACTGAAGCTTTCTTT.

The V gene is TRBV11-2, the J gene TRBJ2-2, with 8 bases that match TRBD1. The junction had 5 bases not matched to a gene; V was cut back by 5 bases and J by 3 bases. Germline values: CDR1 SGHAT, CDR2 FQNNGV. CDR3 length: 15 residues. This chain's CDR3 is CASSLRDRYTGELFF. The CDR3 region has the DNA TGTGCCAGCAGCCTTCGGGACAGGTACACCGGGGAGCTGTTTTTT. The full variable domain, completed using reference TRBV11-2 and TRBJ2-2, is EAGVAQSPRYKIIEKRQSVAFWCNPISGHATLYWYQQILGQGPKLLIQFQNNGVVDDSQLPKDRFSAERLKGVDSTLKIQPAKLEDSAVYLCASSLRDRYTGELFFGEGSRLTVL.

The chain's CDR3 is CTSSQGGRQGARYEQYF. DNA of the CDR3: TGCACCAGCAGCCAGGGTGGGCGGCAGGGGGCACGCTACGAGCAGTACTTC. This chain uses TRBV1 with TRBJ2-7; TRBD1 reflects the table's D call only, with no check against the DNA. TRBV1 is labeled a pseudogene. This CDR3 has 17 amino acids.

The rearrangement joins TRBV5-8 to TRBJ2-7; a weak D match, TRBD1 (6 bases). This CDR3 region has 12 residues. V was clipped by 4 bases and J by 4 bases, with 9 bases between them. Germline V gene data show CDR1 as SGHTS and CDR2 as YDEGEE. The CDR3 is CASSLTGYEQYF. For the CDR3, the DNA is TGTGCCAGCAGCCTTACAGGGTACGAGCAGTACTTC.

The chain links TRBV7-6 to TRBJ1-6; 7 nucleotides match TRBD1. This CDR3 spans 15 amino acids. Germline assignment: CDR1 SGHVS and CDR2 FNYEAQ. V was clipped by 1 base and J by 5 bases; unmatched bases: 2. CDR3 nucleotide sequence: TGTGCCAGCAGCTTAGGGGGACAGAATAATTCACCCCTCCACTTT. Amino acid sequence: CASSLGGQNNSPLHF.

The chain uses TRBV27 and TRBJ2-2; tentatively, D is TRBD2 (7 bases). The CDR3 loop spans 16 amino acids. Trimming removed 0 bases from V and 5 bases from J, with 13 bases in between. Germline CDR1 is MNHEY and CDR2 is SMNVEV (reference sequence). The CDR3: CASSLSGGRKTGELFF. CDR3 in DNA: TGTGCCAGCAGTTTATCGGGGGGGCGAAAAACCGGGGAGCTGTTTTTT.

This chain joins TRBV19 and TRBJ2-5; TRBD1 matches 11 bases. The CDR3 sequence is 15 residues long. Germline V lookup: CDR1 LNHDA, CDR2 SQIVND (reference sequence). Germline trimming cut 5 bases from V and 3 bases from J; bases unmatched to any gene: 5. The CDR3 sequence: CASSGTGQGEETQYF. In DNA, the CDR3 is TGTGCCAGTAGTGGCACGGGACAGGGGGAAGAGACCCAGTACTTC.

This chain joins TRBV5-1 and TRBJ2-7; D is perhaps TRBD1 or TRBD2 (6 bases each). From germline, CDR1 is SGHRS and CDR2 YFSETQ. The germline V and J ends were trimmed by 0 bases and 1 base, with 20 bases remaining between them. This CDR3 region has 18 residues. CDR3 loop: CASSLALAFSQGSYEQYF. Written as DNA, the CDR3 is TGCGCCAGCAGCTTGGCTCTAGCGTTCTCCCAGGGGTCCTACGAGCAGTACTTC.

The rearrangement uses TRBV7-2 and TRBJ1-5, with 8 bases lining up with TRBD1. The CDR3 is made up of 15 amino acids. V gave up 5 bases and J gave up 7 bases; unmatched junction bases: 10. Germline CDR1 and CDR2: SGHTA and FQGNSA. The CDR3 protein is CASSMTGDWRQPQHF. CDR3 DNA sequence: TGTGCCAGCAGCATGACAGGGGATTGGAGGCAGCCCCAGCATTTT.

This clone was seen a handful of times. The chain links TRBV30 to TRBJ2-5, with unresolved D. This CDR3 is 13 amino acids long. Deletions cut 3 bases from V and 5 bases from J, with 13 bases between. Germline CDR1 is GTSNPN and CDR2 is SVGIG (reference sequence). The CDR3 coding sequence is TGTGCCTGGAGCCGATCTACTGGGGAGACCCAGTACTTC. Its translation: CAWSRSTGETQYF.